This TCR beta chain comes out of a study of vaccination effects on CD4 cells after COVID-19 (dated by TCRdb to 2021 to 2024). For the study in its entirety: Post-vaccine samples across the study were collected a median of 72 days after the second dose, with a range of 14 to 241. The study compared SARS-CoV-2 spike-specific CD4+ TCR repertoires before and after mRNA vaccination in COVID-19 convalescent patients and infection-naive vaccine recipients. Cultures from other donors in the study were sequenced using the Oncomine TCR Beta short-read assay on an Illumina iSeq 100. The full study included around nine COVID-19 convalescent patients and several SARS-CoV-2-naive healthy vaccine recipients. Results and caveats for the whole study, not just this receptor: Clones induced by infection and clones induced by vaccination both contracted markedly at late timepoints after vaccination, which fits with T cell responses waning over time. Among healthy vaccine recipients, nearly all vaccine-induced clones were SARS-CoV-2 mono-reactive, and only 1 of 255 was cross-reactive with common cold coronaviruses. Limitations of the study were the small number of convalescent patients and the absence of early post-infection timepoints.

To identify antigen-specific CD4+ T cell clonotypes by their expansion, the ViraFEST assay first stimulated PBMC with viral peptide pools and then applied TCR sequencing. After more than 9 days of culture, CD4+ T cells were isolated with the EasySep CD4+ T cell isolation kit. Two doses of either the BNT162b2 or the mRNA-1273 mRNA SARS-CoV-2 vaccine were administered to participants. Healthy vaccine recipients had no prior SARS-CoV-2 infection, confirmed by negative nucleocapsid antibodies before and after vaccination. Each well held 2 million to 2.5 million PBMC cultured in IMDM containing approximately 5% human AB serum, roughly 9.9 IU/ml IL-2 and gentamicin, along with 8 to 10 ug/ml peptides. Half of the culture medium was replaced with fresh IL-2-containing medium on days 3 and 7. Each peptide stimulation condition was cultured in triplicate wells unless otherwise noted. Using Ficoll-Paque Plus gradient centrifugation, PBMC were separated from whole blood and then either used fresh or cryopreserved at -140C. The overlapping peptide pools covered the spike proteins of SARS-CoV-2 as well as those of the common cold coronaviruses HCoV-NL63, HCoV-OC43 and HCoV-229E. The QIAamp micro DNA kit was used to extract genomic DNA from the cultured CD4+ T cells.

Libraries were prepared through the immunoSEQ multiplex PCR assay. DNA from the CD4+ T cells that had been cultured and isolated underwent TCR beta CDR3 sequencing. Per the authors' processing: Non-productive TCR sequences were removed, reads were trimmed to the CDR3 region, and CDR3s of at least 7 amino acids were retained. Antigen-specific clonotypes were identified using the MANAFEST web app by comparison of expansion in peptide wells against reference cultures. Positive clones required FDR<0.05 expansion versus reference and all other wells, odds ratio above 5, and frequency above 0.1% in two replicate wells. A clonotype was defined as cross-reactive if the clonotype was significantly expanded both in SARS-CoV-2 spike wells and in at least one common cold coronavirus spike condition. Using the stringdist R package, CDR3 similarity was measured by Levenshtein distance, and unrooted trees were constructed with ape in R 3.6.1. In TCRdb, the immuneACCESS table is reduced to in-frame sequences with V and J assigned. These tables do not hold every clone; where another copy was compared, an unresolved V gene accounts for under half, and the others remain unexplained. V, J and clone size are taken as reported in that table, and D and trimming were inferred from the DNA itself. The sample records around 46,000 clones, around 74% of which are singletons. About 15% of the sample lies in the top ten.

CDR1 SGDLS and CDR2 YYNGEE were looked up in the germline V gene. The V end loses 0 bases and the J end loses 7 bases, and a stretch of 14 bases separates them. From cysteine to phenylalanine, the CDR3 is 15 amino acids long. This entry keeps only the CDR3 DNA: 45 bases, framed from base 1. Points on this clone: Its specific antigen is unknown. Base quality data are lacking; no much larger clone is found one base away.

This sequence originates from a human donor who received a COVID-19 vaccine. The sequence links TRBV9 to TRBJ1-5, with an unclear D gene assignment. The starting material was CD4+ T cells from PBMCs cultured with HCoV-OC43 spike peptides, obtained after COVID-19 vaccination. The label giving this sample's cell subset or site can be read as: HCoV-OC43 spike overlapping peptide pool stimulation. This receptor carries the CDR3 CASSVDSSPEQPQHF. The sequenced DNA: TGTGCCAGCAGCGTAGACAGCTCCCCGGAGCAGCCCCAGCATTTT.